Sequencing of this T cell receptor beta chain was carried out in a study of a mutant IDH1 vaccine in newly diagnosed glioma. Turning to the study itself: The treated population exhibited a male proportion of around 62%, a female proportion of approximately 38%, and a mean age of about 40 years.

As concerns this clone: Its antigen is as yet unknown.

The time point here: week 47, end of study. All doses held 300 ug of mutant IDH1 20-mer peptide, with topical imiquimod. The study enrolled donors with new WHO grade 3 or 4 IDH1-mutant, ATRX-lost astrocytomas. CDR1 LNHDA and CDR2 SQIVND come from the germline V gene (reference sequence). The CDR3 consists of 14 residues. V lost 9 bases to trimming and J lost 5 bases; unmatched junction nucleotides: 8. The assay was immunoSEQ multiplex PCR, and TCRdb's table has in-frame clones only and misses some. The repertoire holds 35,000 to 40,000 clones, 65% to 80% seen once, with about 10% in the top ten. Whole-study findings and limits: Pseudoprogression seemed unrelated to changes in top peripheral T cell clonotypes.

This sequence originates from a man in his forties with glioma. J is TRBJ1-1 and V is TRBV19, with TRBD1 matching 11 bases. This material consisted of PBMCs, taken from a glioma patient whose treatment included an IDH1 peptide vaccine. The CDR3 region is CASGQGARGTEAFF. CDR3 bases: TGTGCCAGCGGACAGGGGGCGCGGGGGACTGAAGCTTTCTTT. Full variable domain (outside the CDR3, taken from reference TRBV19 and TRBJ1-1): DGGITQSPKYLFRKEGQNVTLSCEQNLNHDAMYWYRQDPGQGLRLIYYSQIVNDFQKGDIAEGYSVSREKKESFPLTVTSAQKNPTAFYLCASGQGARGTEAFFGQGTRLTVV.